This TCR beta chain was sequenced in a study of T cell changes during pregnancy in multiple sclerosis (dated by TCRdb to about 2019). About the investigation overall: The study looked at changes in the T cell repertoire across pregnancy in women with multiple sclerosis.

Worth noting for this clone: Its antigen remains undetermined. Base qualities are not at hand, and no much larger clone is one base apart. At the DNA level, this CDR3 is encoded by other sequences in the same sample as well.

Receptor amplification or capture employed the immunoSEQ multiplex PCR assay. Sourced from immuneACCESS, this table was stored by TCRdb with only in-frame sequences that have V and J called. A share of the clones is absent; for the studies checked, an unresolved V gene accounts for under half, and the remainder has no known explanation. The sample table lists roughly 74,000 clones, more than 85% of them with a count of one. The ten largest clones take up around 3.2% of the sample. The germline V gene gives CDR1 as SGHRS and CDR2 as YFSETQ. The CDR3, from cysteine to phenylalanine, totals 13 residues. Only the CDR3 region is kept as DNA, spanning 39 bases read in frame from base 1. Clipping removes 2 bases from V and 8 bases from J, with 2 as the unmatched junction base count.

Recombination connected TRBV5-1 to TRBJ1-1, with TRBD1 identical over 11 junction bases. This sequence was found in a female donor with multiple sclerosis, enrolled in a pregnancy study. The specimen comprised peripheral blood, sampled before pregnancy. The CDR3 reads CASSFRDRGEAFF. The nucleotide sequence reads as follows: TGCGCCAGCAGCTTCCGGGACAGGGGGGAAGCTTTCTTT.